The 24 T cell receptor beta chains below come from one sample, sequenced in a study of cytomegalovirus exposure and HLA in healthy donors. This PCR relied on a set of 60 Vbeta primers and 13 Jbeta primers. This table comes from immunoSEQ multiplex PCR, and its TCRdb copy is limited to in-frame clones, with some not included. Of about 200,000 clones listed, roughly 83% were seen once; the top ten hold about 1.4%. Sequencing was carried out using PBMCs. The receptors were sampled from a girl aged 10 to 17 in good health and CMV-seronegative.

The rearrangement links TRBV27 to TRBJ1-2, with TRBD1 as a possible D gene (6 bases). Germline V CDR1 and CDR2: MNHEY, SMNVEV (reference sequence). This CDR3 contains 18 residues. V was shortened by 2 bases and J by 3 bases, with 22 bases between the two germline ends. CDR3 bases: TGTGCCAGCAGTTTAAGCTCTGGGGCAGGGGTAAGGGACTATGGCTACACCTTC. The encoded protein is CASSLSSGAGVRDYGYTF.

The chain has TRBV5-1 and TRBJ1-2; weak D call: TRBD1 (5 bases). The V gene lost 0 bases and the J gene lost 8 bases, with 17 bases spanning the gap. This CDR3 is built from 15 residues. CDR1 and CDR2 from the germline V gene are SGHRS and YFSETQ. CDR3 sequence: CASSLGQGGSGGYTF. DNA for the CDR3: TGCGCCAGCAGCTTGGGCCAGGGAGGCTCCGGGGGCTACACCTTC.

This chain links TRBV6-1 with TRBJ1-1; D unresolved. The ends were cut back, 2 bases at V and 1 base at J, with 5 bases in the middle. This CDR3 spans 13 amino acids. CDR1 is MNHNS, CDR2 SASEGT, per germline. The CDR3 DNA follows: TGTGCCAGCAGTGAATTCGGGAACACTGAAGCTTTCTTT. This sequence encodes CASSEFGNTEAFF.

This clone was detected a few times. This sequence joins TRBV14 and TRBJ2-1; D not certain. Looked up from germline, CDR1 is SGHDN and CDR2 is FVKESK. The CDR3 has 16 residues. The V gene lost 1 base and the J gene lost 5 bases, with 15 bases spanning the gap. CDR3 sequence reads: CASSQVGSDSNNEQFF. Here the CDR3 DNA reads TGTGCCAGCAGCCAAGTAGGCAGCGACTCAAACAATGAGCAGTTCTTC.

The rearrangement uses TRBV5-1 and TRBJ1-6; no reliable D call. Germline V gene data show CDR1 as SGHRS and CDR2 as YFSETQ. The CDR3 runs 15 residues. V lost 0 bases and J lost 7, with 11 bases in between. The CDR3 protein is CASSLEVQANSPLHF. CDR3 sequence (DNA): TGCGCCAGCAGCTTGGAGGTCCAGGCGAATTCACCCCTCCACTTT.

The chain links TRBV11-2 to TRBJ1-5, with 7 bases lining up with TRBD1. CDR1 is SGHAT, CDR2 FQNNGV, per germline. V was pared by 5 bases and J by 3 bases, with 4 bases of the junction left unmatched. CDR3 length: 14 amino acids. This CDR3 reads CASSGTGDNQPQHF. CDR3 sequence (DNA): TGTGCCAGCAGCGGTACAGGGGACAATCAGCCCCAGCATTTT.

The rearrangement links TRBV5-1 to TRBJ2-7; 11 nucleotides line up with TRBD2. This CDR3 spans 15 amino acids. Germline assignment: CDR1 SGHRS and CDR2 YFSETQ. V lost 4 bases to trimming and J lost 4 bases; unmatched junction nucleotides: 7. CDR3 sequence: CASSHTSGSPYEQYF. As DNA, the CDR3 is TGCGCCAGCAGCCACACTAGCGGGAGCCCTTACGAGCAGTACTTC. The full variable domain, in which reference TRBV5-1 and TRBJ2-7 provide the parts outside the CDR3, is KAGVTQTPRYLIKTRGQQVTLSCSPISGHRSVSWYQQTPGQGLQFLFEYFSETQRNKGNFPGRFSGRQFSNSRSEMNVSTLELGDSALYLCASSHTSGSPYEQYFGPGTRLTVT.

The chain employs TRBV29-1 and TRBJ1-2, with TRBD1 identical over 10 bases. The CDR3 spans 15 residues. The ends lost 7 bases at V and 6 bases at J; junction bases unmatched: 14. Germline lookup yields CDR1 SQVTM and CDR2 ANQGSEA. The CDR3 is CSDMNPTGGQHGYTF. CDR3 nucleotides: TGCAGCGACATGAACCCGACAGGGGGCCAGCATGGCTACACCTTC.

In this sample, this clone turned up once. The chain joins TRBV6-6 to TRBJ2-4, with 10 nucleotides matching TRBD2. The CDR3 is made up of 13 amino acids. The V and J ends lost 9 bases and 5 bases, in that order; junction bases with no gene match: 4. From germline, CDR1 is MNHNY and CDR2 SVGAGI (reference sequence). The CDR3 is CASVAGGENIQYF. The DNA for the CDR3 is TGTGCCAGTGTAGCGGGGGGCGAAAACATTCAGTACTTC.

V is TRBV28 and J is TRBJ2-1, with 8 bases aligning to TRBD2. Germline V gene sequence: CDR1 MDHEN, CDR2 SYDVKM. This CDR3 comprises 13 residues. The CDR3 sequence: CTSGTSSYNEQFF. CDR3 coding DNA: TGTACTAGCGGTACGAGCTCCTACAATGAGCAGTTCTTC.

Here the CDR3 DNA reads TGTGCCAGCAATAGTTATGCGGGACTAGCGAGGGAGCAGTTCTTC. Translated: CASNSYAGLAREQFF. The chain couples TRBV2 to TRBJ2-1; 10 nucleotides match TRBD2. Per germline, CDR1 SNHLY and CDR2 FYNNEI. The CDR3 runs to 15 residues. Trimming at V came to 7 bases and at J to 10 bases, leaving 13 bases not matched to a gene.

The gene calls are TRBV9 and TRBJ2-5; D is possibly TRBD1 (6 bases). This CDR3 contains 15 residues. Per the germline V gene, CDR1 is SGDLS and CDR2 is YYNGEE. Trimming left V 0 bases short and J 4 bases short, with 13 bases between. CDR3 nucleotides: TGTGCCAGCAGCGTAGGAGACCGGGACACAGAGACCCAGTACTTC. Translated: CASSVGDRDTETQYF.

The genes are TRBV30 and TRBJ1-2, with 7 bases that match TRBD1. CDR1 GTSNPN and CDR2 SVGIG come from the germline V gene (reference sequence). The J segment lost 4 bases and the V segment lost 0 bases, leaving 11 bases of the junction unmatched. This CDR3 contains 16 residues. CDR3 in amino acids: CAWSVKGQELLYGYTF. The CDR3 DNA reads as TGTGCCTGGAGTGTTAAAGGACAGGAGCTACTCTATGGCTACACCTTC.

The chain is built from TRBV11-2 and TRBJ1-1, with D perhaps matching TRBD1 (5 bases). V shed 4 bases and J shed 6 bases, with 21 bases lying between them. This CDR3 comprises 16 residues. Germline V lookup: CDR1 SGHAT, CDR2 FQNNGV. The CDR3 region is CASSSSPGTGAPEAFF. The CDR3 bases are TGTGCCAGCAGCTCGAGTCCCGGGACGGGAGCCCCTGAAGCTTTCTTT.

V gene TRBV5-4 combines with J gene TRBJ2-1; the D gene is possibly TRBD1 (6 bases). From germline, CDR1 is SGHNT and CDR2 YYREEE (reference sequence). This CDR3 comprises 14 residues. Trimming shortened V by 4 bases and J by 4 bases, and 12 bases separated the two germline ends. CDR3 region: CASSAGQMYNEQFF. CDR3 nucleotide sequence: TGTGCCAGCAGCGCCGGACAGATGTACAATGAGCAGTTCTTC.

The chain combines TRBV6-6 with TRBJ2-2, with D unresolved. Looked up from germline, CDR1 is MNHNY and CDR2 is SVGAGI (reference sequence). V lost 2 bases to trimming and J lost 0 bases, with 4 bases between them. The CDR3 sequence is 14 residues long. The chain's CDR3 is CASSYGPNTGELFF. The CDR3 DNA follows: TGTGCCAGCAGTTACGGCCCGAACACCGGGGAGCTGTTTTTT.

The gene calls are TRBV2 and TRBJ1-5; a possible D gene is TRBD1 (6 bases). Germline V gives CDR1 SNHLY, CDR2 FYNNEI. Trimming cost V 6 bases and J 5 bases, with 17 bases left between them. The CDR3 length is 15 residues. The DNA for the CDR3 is TGTGCCAGCAGACGGAACGACAGGCGGCATCAGCCCCAGCATTTT. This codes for CASRRNDRRHQPQHF.

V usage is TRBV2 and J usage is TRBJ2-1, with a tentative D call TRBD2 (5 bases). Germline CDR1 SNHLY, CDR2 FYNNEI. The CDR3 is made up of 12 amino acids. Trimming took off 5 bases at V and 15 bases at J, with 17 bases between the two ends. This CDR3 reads CASSPSPTVGFF. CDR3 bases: TGTGCCAGCAGTCCTAGCCCGACCGTAGGGTTCTTC.

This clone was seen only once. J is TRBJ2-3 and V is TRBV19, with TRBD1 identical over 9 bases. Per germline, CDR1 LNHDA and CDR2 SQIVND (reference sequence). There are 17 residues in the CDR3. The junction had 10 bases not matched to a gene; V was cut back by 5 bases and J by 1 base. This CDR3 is CASSPNLGQGRTDTQYF. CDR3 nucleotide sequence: TGTGCCAGTAGTCCAAATCTGGGACAGGGCCGCACAGATACGCAGTATTTT.

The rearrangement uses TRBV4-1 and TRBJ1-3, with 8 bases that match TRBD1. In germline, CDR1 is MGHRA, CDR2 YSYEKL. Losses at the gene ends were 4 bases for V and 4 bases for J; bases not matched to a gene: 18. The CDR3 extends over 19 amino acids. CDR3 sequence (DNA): TGCGCCAGCAGCCCGGGGGGACAGGCAGCGGGGAGCGCCGGAAACACCATATATTTT. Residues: CASSPGGQAAGSAGNTIYF.

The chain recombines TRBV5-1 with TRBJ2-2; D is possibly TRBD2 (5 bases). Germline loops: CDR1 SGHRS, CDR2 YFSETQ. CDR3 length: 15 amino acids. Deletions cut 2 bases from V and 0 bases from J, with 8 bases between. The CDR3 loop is CASSFRGPNTGELFF. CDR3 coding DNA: TGCGCCAGCAGCTTTCGGGGTCCGAACACCGGGGAGCTGTTTTTT.

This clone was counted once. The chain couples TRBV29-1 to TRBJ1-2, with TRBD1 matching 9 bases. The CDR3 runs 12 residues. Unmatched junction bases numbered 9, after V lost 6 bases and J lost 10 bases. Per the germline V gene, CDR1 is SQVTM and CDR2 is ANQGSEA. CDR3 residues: CSVEGQGNHYTF. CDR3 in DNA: TGCAGCGTGGAGGGACAGGGTAACCACTACACCTTC.

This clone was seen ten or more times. CDR3 nucleotide sequence: TGTGCCAGCAGTGACTCGGACTCCACTGAAGCTTTCTTT. Its protein is CASSDSDSTEAFF. This sequence joins TRBV6-4 and TRBJ1-1; no firm D call. The germline gives CDR1 MRHNA, CDR2 SNTAGT. The CDR3 is 13 residues long. Trimming cost V 0 bases and J 4 bases, with 6 bases left between them.

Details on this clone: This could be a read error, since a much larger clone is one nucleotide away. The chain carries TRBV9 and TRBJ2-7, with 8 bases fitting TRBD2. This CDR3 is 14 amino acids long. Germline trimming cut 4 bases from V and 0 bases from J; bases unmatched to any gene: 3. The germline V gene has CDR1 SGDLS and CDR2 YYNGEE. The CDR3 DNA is TGTGCCAGCAGCTTAGCGGGGAGCTCCTACGAGCAGTACTTC. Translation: CASSLAGSSYEQYF.